This T cell receptor (beta chain) was retrieved from a study of blood T cell repertoires in COVID-19. Study as a whole: Donors in the United States, Italy and Spain gave samples during acute or convalescent COVID-19. Sample material is recorded as cDNA or gDNA derived from T cells, B-cell-depleted T cells, or PBMCs.

The authors' processing: Nucleated cell counts were estimated from reference gene primer amplification. This table comes from immunoSEQ multiplex PCR, and its TCRdb copy is limited to in-frame clones, with some not included. For V, J and clone size, that table is used; D and trimming come from the DNA. Seen here are tens of thousands of clones, 70% to 80% observed once, and the top ten hold about half. V was pared by 8 bases and J by 1 base, with 5 bases between. The CDR3 contains 11 residues. Germline V gives CDR1 MDHEN, CDR2 SYDVKM. The chain employs TRBV28 and TRBJ1-2; D not resolved. The sequence was collected from a human donor in a cohort sampled during active COVID-19. Sequenced: peripheral blood. The CDR3, as DNA: TGTGCCAGCTCCAGTAACTATGGCTACACCTTC. Encoded protein: CASSSNYGYTF.